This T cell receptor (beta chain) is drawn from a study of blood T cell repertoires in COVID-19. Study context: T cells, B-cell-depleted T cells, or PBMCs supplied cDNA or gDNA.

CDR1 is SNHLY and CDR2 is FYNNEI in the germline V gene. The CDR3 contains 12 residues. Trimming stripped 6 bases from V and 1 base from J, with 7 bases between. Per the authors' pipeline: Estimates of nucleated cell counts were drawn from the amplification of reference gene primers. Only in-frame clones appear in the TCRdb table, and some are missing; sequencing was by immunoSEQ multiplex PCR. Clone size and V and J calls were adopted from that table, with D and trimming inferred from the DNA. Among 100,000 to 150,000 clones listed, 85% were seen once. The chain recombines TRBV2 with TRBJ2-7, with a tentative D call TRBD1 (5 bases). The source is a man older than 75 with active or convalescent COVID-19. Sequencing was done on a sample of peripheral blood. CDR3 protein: CASRDRSYEQYF. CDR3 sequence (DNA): TGTGCCAGCAGAGACAGATCCTACGAGCAGTACTTC.